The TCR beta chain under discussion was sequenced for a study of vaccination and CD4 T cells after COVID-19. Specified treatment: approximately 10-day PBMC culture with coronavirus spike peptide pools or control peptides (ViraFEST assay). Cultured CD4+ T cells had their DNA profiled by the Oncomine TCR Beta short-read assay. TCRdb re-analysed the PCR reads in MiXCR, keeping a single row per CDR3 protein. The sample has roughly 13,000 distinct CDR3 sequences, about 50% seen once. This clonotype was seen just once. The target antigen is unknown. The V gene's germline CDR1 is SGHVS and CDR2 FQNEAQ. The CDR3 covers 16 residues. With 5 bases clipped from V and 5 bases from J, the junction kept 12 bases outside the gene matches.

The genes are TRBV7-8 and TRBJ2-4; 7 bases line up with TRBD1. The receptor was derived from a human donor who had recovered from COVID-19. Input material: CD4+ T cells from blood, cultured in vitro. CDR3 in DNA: TGTGCCAGCAGCGCACCACAAGACAGGGTTCAAAACATTCAGTACTTC. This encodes CASSAPQDRVQNIQYF. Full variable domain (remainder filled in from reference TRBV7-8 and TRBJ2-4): GAGVSQSPRYKVAKRGQDVALRCDPISGHVSLFWYQQALGQGPEFLTYFQNEAQLDKSGLPSDRFFAERPEGSVSTLKIQRTQQEDSAVYLCASSAPQDRVQNIQYFGAGTRLSVL.